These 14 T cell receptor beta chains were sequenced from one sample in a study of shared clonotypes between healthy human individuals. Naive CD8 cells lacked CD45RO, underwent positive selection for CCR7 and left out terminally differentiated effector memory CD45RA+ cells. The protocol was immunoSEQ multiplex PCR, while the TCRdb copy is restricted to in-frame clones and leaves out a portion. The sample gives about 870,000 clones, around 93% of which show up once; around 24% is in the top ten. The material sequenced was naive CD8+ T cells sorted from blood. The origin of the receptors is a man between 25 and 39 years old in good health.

This CDR3 is CSGLPLIRDEFYEQYF. Written as DNA, the CDR3 is TGCAGCGGCCTACCTTTGATTCGGGACGAGTTTTACGAGCAGTACTTC. The chain uses TRBV29-1 and TRBJ2-7; D might be TRBD1 or TRBD2, each matching 5 bases. This CDR3 is 16 amino acids long. The germline gives CDR1 SQVTM, CDR2 ANQGSEA. V lost 7 bases, J lost 4 bases, and 26 bases lay in between.

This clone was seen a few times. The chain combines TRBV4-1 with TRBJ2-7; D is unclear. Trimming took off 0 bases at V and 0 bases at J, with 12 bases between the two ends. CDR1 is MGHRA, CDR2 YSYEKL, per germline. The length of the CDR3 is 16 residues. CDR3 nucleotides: TGCGCCAGCAGCCAAGAAGGCCCCCCTAGCTCCTACGAGCAGTACTTC. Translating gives CASSQEGPPSSYEQYF.

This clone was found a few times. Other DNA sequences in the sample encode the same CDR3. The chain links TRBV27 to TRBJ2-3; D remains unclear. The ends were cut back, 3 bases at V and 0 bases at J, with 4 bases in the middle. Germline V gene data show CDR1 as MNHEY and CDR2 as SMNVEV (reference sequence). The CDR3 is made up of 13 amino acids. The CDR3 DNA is TGTGCCAGCAGTTTTGGGAGCACAGATACGCAGTATTTT. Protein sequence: CASSFGSTDTQYF.

This CDR3 reads CSVRLAGGLNEQFF. CDR3 in DNA: TGCAGCGTACGACTAGCGGGAGGGTTGAATGAGCAGTTCTTC. The rearrangement joins TRBV29-1 to TRBJ2-1; 14 positions match TRBD2. Germline V CDR1 and CDR2: SQVTM, ANQGSEA. This CDR3 is 14 amino acids long. The V and J ends lost 6 bases and 7 bases, in that order; junction bases with no gene match: 5.

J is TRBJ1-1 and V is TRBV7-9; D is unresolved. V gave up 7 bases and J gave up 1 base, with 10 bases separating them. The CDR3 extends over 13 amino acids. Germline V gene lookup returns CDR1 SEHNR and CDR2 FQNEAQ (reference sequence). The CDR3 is CASTRTGNTEAFF. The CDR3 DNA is TGTGCCAGCACCCGGACGGGGAACACTGAAGCTTTCTTT.

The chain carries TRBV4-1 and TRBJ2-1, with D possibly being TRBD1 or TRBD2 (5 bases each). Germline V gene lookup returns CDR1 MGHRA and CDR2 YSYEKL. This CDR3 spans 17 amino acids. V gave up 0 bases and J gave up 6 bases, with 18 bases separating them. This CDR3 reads CASSQDWAGRGFNEQFF. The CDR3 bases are TGCGCCAGCAGCCAAGATTGGGCAGGGAGAGGGTTCAATGAGCAGTTCTTC.

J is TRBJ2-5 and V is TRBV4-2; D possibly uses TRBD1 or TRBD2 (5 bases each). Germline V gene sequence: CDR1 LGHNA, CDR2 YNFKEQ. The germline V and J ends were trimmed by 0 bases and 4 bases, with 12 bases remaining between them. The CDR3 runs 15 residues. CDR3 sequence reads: CASSQEGRDGETQYF. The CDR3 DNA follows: TGTGCCAGCAGCCAAGAGGGACGGGACGGAGAGACCCAGTACTTC.

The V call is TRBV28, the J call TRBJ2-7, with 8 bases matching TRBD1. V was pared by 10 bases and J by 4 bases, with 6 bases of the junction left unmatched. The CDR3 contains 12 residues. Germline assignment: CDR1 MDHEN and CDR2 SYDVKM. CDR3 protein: CAIGTGIYEQYF. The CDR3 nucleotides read TGTGCCATAGGGACAGGTATATACGAGCAGTACTTC.

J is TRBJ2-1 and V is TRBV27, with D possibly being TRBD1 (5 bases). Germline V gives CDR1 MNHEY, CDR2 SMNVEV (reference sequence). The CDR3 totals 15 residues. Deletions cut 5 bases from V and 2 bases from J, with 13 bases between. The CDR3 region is CASSLRDPTYNEQFF. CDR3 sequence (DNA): TGTGCCAGCAGTCTCAGGGATCCGACCTACAATGAGCAGTTCTTC.

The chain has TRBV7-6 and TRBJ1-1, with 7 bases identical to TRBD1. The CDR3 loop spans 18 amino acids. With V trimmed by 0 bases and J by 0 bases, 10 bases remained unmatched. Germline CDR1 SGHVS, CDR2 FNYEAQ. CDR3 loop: CASSLAPVADRVNTEAFF. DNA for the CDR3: TGTGCCAGCAGCTTAGCGCCCGTAGCCGACAGGGTGAACACTGAAGCTTTCTTT.

The CDR3 protein is CASSLDTNRGRNYGYTF. The CDR3 DNA reads as TGCGCCAGCAGCTTGGACACAAACAGGGGACGCAACTATGGCTACACCTTC. V usage is TRBV5-1 and J usage is TRBJ1-2; 7 bases agree with TRBD1. The germline V gene has CDR1 SGHRS and CDR2 YFSETQ. Trimming at V came to 0 bases and at J to 2 bases, leaving 10 bases not matched to a gene. This CDR3 spans 17 amino acids.

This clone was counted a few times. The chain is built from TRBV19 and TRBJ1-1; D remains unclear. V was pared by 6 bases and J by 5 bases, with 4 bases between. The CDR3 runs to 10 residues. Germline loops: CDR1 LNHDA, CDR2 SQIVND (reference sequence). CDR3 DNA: TGTGCCAGTAGAGGTACTGAAGCTTTCTTT. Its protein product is CASRGTEAFF.

CDR3: CASSMTADTQYF. For the CDR3, the DNA is TGTGCCAGTAGTATGACAGCAGATACGCAGTATTTT. The rearrangement links TRBV19 to TRBJ2-3; D is possibly TRBD1 (5 bases). The V end lost 3 bases, the J end lost 4 bases, and 5 bases lay between the germline ends. The CDR3 totals 12 residues. Germline assignment: CDR1 LNHDA and CDR2 SQIVND (reference sequence). Variable domain in full (rest from reference TRBV19 and TRBJ2-3): DGGITQSPKYLFRKEGQNVTLSCEQNLNHDAMYWYRQDPGQGLRLIYYSQIVNDFQKGDIAEGYSVSREKKESFPLTVTSAQKNPTAFYLCASSMTADTQYFGPGTRLTVL.

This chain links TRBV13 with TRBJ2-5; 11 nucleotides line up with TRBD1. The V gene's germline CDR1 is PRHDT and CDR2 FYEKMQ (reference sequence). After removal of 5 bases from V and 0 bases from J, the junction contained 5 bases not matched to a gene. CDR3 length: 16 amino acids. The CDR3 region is CASSPRDRGYQETQYF. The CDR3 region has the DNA TGTGCCAGCAGCCCCCGGGACAGGGGGTACCAAGAGACCCAGTACTTC.